This TCR beta chain was profiled in a study of T-cell memory formation after mild COVID-19. Findings of the study overall: Whether second-wave clones peaking at day 37 were SARS-CoV-2 specific went unconfirmed.

In TCRdb, the 5' RACE reads were re-called with MiXCR into one record per CDR3 protein. The top ten hold under 15% of the sample, which has almost 550,000 distinct CDR3 sequences, around 21% seen once. This CDR3 spans 14 amino acids. Germline V gene data show CDR1 as SGHVS and CDR2 as FNYEAQ. V lost 6 bases and J lost 2; bases outside the gene matches: 3. Details on this clonotype: Its specificity is unknown.

The rearrangement uses TRBV7-6 and TRBJ2-1; 8 bases are a match to TRBD2. The clonotype originates from an adult woman who had mild COVID-19 (a few samples of this study predate the infection). Cell type and time point are not known. The sequenced sample was PBMCs or a T cell subset sorted from them (not recorded which). The CDR3 nucleotides are TGTGCCAGCAGGGAGCGGGGGCCCTACAATGAGCAGTTCTTC. It codes for CASRERGPYNEQFF.